Listed below are T cell receptor beta chains from one sample, sequenced in a study of blood T cell repertoires in COVID-19. Generated by immunoSEQ multiplex PCR, the TCRdb table keeps only in-frame clones and is missing some. The table has roughly 250,000 clones, roughly 84% seen once. Sequenced input: peripheral blood. Receptor source: a man aged 50 or older with active or convalescent COVID-19. Both conserved end residues are part of each CDR3. Fields, in order: CDR3 length, clone size, V gene, J gene, D gene, CDR3 protein, CDR3 DNA. A D gene is named only where the DNA matches it firmly. Clone size, where shown, is once, few, many, or a class for clones that have expanded.

14	-	TRBV9	TRBJ1-1	-	CASSPSGGNTEAFF	TGTGCCAGCAGCCCCTCGGGGGGAAACACTGAAGCTTTCTTT
16	-	TRBV6-6	TRBJ2-1	TRBD2	CASSYSGGGTYNEQFF	TGTGCCAGCAGTTACTCGGGCGGGGGGACCTACAATGAGCAGTTCTTC
11	-	TRBV20-1	TRBJ1-1	TRBD1	CSAHRQGVAFF	TGCAGTGCTCACCGACAGGGAGTAGCTTTCTTT
17	-	TRBV28	TRBJ1-6	-	CASSLASGWSAQVALHF	TGTGCCAGCAGTTTGGCCTCGGGGTGGTCAGCCCAGGTGGCCCTCCACTTT
16	-	TRBV27	TRBJ1-6	TRBD1	CASSDQGASYNSPLHF	TGTGCCAGCAGTGATCAGGGGGCTTCCTATAATTCACCCCTCCACTTT
15	few	TRBV30	TRBJ1-5	TRBD1	CASGQGAGGNQPQHF	TGTGCCTCTGGACAGGGGGCTGGCGGCAATCAGCCCCAGCATTTT
16	-	TRBV19	TRBJ1-1	-	CASRPGTGRRDTEAFF	TGTGCCAGTAGACCCGGGACCGGGAGGCGGGACACTGAAGCTTTCTTT
12	-	TRBV2	TRBJ1-3	-	CASRGGGNTIYF	TGTGCCAGCAGAGGCGGAGGAAACACCATATATTTT
17	-	TRBV3-1/TRBV3-2	TRBJ1-6	-	CASSLLKSRVSDSPLHF	TGTGCCAGCAGCCTACTTAAGTCTCGGGTTTCGGATTCACCCCTCCACTTT
14	-	TRBV27	TRBJ1-3	TRBD1	CASRPGGSGNTIYF	TGTGCCAGCAGGCCAGGGGGCTCTGGAAACACCATATATTTT
14	-	TRBV5-1	TRBJ1-4	TRBD1	CASSIRTGDEKLFF	TGCGCCAGCAGCATAAGGACAGGGGATGAAAAACTGTTTTTT
15	once	TRBV6-5	TRBJ2-1	TRBD2	CASRGLAGAYNEQFF	TGTGCCAGCAGGGGACTAGCGGGGGCATACAATGAGCAGTTCTTC
15	few	TRBV9	TRBJ1-2	TRBD1	CASSEGQGADYGYTF	TGTGCCAGCAGCGAGGGACAGGGGGCTGACTATGGCTACACCTTC
12	-	TRBV29-1	TRBJ2-1	TRBD1	CSVRTGPNEQFF	TGCAGCGTTAGGACAGGGCCCAATGAGCAGTTCTTC
18	-	TRBV6-6	TRBJ1-4	-	CASSRGSSHAMTNEKLFF	TGTGCCAGCAGTCGCGGGTCATCCCACGCTATGACTAATGAAAAACTGTTTTTT
16	-	TRBV7-9	TRBJ1-2	TRBD1	CASSLGGQGANYGYTF	TGTGCCAGCAGCTTAGGCGGACAGGGGGCTAACTATGGCTACACCTTC
14	-	TRBV2	TRBJ1-4	-	CASSGPDLNEKLFF	TGTGCCAGCAGTGGCCCAGACTTAAATGAAAAACTGTTTTTT
15	-	TRBV20-1	TRBJ2-7	TRBD1	CSASDPGQGKYEQYF	TGCAGTGCTAGTGACCCGGGACAGGGCAAATACGAGCAGTACTTC
15	-	TRBV7-6	TRBJ2-1	TRBD2	CASSLVGSGGGEQFF	TGTGCCAGCAGCTTAGTCGGCAGCGGGGGGGGTGAGCAGTTCTTC
16	-	TRBV7-8	TRBJ2-1	TRBD2	CASSLVGGVIYNEQFF	TGTGCCAGCAGCTTAGTGGGGGGGGTGATCTACAATGAGCAGTTCTTC
16	-	TRBV18	TRBJ1-5	-	CASSPFVRDSNQPQHF	TGTGCCAGCTCACCGTTTGTCAGGGATAGCAATCAGCCCCAGCATTTT
18	-	TRBV28	TRBJ1-2	TRBD1	CASRATGTGVYKDYGYTF	TGTGCCAGCAGGGCTACCGGGACAGGGGTCTACAAGGACTATGGCTACACCTTC
14	-	TRBV4-3	TRBJ1-6	-	CASSQETGASPLHF	TGCGCCAGCAGCCAAGAGACAGGCGCCTCACCCCTCCACTTT
15	few	TRBV6-2/TRBV6-3	TRBJ1-1	TRBD1	CASSALTGGTSEAFF	TGTGCCAGCAGTGCCTTGACAGGGGGTACCTCTGAAGCTTTCTTT
14	many	TRBV6-5	TRBJ1-3	TRBD1	CASRQGFSGNTIYF	TGTGCCAGCCGACAGGGTTTCTCTGGAAACACCATATATTTT
13	once	TRBV6-5	TRBJ2-3	-	CASRGDTTDTQYF	TGTGCCAGCAGGGGGGACACTACAGATACGCAGTATTTT
15	-	TRBV7-6	TRBJ1-1	-	CASSQGRGTSAEAFF	TGTGCCAGCAGTCAGGGAAGGGGGACTAGCGCTGAAGCTTTCTTT
15	-	TRBV10-3	TRBJ1-5	TRBD1	CAISEGQGSNQPQHF	TGTGCCATCAGTGAGGGACAGGGTAGCAATCAGCCCCAGCATTTT
15	-	TRBV30	TRBJ2-7	-	CAWSTGPRRGYEQYF	TGTGCCTGGAGCACAGGACCGCGGAGGGGCTACGAGCAGTACTTC
15	-	TRBV7-3	TRBJ1-2	-	CASSLTPDSPYGYTF	TGTGCCAGCAGCTTAACGCCAGACTCTCCCTATGGCTACACCTTC
16	-	TRBV7-9	TRBJ1-1	TRBD1	CASSLEGALEKSEAFF	TGTGCCAGCAGCTTAGAGGGGGCGCTTGAGAAGAGTGAAGCTTTCTTT
15	once	TRBV5-5	TRBJ1-3	TRBD1	CASSLGRGFTNTIYF	TGTGCCAGCAGCTTGGGCAGGGGGTTTACGAACACCATATATTTT
17	-	TRBV4-1	TRBJ2-3	TRBD2	CASSLKLAGGPPDTQYF	TGCGCCAGCAGCCTCAAACTAGCGGGGGGGCCCCCAGATACGCAGTATTTT
16	-	TRBV7-2	TRBJ2-7	TRBD2	CASSSLAGGRNYEQYF	TGTGCCAGCAGCTCCCTAGCGGGGGGACGAAACTACGAGCAGTACTTC
16	-	TRBV19	TRBJ2-2	TRBD2	CASSSPLRGGTGELFF	TGTGCCAGTAGTAGCCCCCTTCGGGGGGGGACCGGGGAGCTGTTTTTT
16	-	TRBV7-3	TRBJ2-3	-	CASSLTGGGGTDTQYF	TGTGCCAGCAGCTTGACGGGGGGCGGAGGCACAGATACGCAGTATTTT
15	-	TRBV23-1	TRBJ1-5	-	CASSQRRQLNQPQHF	TGCGCCAGCAGTCAACGTAGACAGCTCAATCAGCCCCAGCATTTT
15	-	TRBV18	TRBJ1-4	TRBD1	CASSPDGQAAEKLFF	TGTGCCAGCTCACCGGACGGACAGGCAGCGGAAAAACTGTTTTTT
16	-	TRBV6-2/TRBV6-3	TRBJ1-5	-	CASSYDPGGARQPQHF	TGTGCCAGCAGTTACGATCCGGGGGGGGCGCGTCAGCCCCAGCATTTT
11	-	TRBV27	TRBJ2-7	-	CASGGPYEQYF	TGTGCCAGCGGAGGGCCGTACGAGCAGTACTTC
16	-	TRBV5-5	TRBJ2-2	TRBD2	CASVGAGGQNTGELFF	TGTGCCAGCGTGGGAGCGGGGGGTCAGAACACCGGGGAGCTGTTTTTT
16	once	TRBV7-3	TRBJ2-3	TRBD2	CASSPRTSGRGDTQYF	TGTGCCAGCAGCCCCCGGACTAGCGGGCGGGGAGATACGCAGTATTTT
12	-	TRBV7-2	TRBJ2-1	TRBD1	CASSRQGNEQFF	TGTGCCAGCAGCCGACAGGGTAATGAGCAGTTCTTC
13	-	TRBV2	TRBJ2-1	TRBD2	CASSGELVNEQFF	TGTGCCAGTAGCGGGGAATTGGTCAATGAGCAGTTCTTC
15	-	TRBV5-1	TRBJ1-1	TRBD1	CASSSGQGAGTEAFF	TGCGCCAGCAGCTCGGGACAGGGGGCAGGGACTGAAGCTTTCTTT
13	-	TRBV2	TRBJ1-1	TRBD1	CARGGQGGTEAFF	TGTGCCAGAGGGGGACAGGGAGGCACTGAAGCTTTCTTT
13	once	TRBV3-1/TRBV3-2	TRBJ1-5	-	CASSQDPGQPQHF	TGTGCCAGCAGCCAAGATCCGGGACAGCCCCAGCATTTT
16	-	TRBV2	TRBJ1-6	-	CASTGEGSSYNSPLHF	TGTGCCAGCACCGGGGAGGGTAGCTCCTATAATTCACCCCTCCACTTT
15	-	TRBV19	TRBJ2-7	TRBD2	CASSGRTSGSYEQYF	TGTGCCAGTAGTGGTCGTACTAGCGGCTCCTACGAGCAGTACTTC
15	-	TRBV5-1	TRBJ1-6	TRBD1	CASSAQTGDNSPLHF	TGCGCCAGCAGCGCCCAGACAGGGGATAATTCACCCCTCCACTTT
12	-	TRBV28	TRBJ1-1	-	CASLRGDSEAFF	TGTGCCAGCCTCCGGGGGGACTCTGAAGCTTTCTTT
15	-	TRBV27	TRBJ2-2	-	CASRGSAGVAGELFF	TGTGCCAGCAGAGGGTCGGCAGGGGTGGCCGGGGAGCTGTTTTTT
15	-	TRBV28	TRBJ1-1	-	CASSTPGAGNTEAFF	TGTGCCAGCAGCACACCGGGAGCGGGGAACACTGAAGCTTTCTTT
13	-	TRBV12-3/TRBV12-4	TRBJ2-1	TRBD1	CASGGGQGGEQFF	TGTGCCAGCGGCGGAGGACAGGGAGGTGAGCAGTTCTTC